The source of this T cell receptor (beta chain) is a study of blood T cells in healthy people across ages. Germline lookup yields CDR1 GTSNPN and CDR2 SVGIG (reference sequence). Trimming took off 4 bases at V and 0 bases at J, with 10 bases between the two ends. This CDR3 is 14 amino acids long. Alongside a J-beta primer mix, a sample-barcoded 5' primer served in a second PCR lasting about 7 to 11 cycles. Each of the samples gave a minimum of 3 million paired-end reads that contained CDR3. A single record per CDR3 protein comes from TCRdb applying MiXCR to the 5' RACE reads. The repertoire has almost 1 million distinct CDR3 sequences, roughly 51% of them found once; the top ten carry about a fifth.

This chain connects TRBV30 to TRBJ2-1, with D possibly TRBD2 on 5 matching bases. The sequencing sample was made of blood. The receptor was isolated from a woman in her fifties or sixties in good health. The CDR3 DNA reads as TGTGCCTGGATTGGGGAGAGCTCCTACAATGAGCAGTTCTTC. This translates into CAWIGESSYNEQFF.